This TCR beta chain was profiled in a study of blood T cells in healthy people across ages. Through a sample-barcoded 5' primer and a J-beta primer mix, a second PCR was run for roughly 6 to 12 cycles. TCRdb reprocessed the 5' RACE reads with MiXCR, giving one entry per CDR3 protein. The data contain approximately 800,000 distinct CDR3 sequences, roughly 25% of them seen just once; the ten biggest clones take up approximately 4%. Only a few counts were recorded for this clonotype. V was clipped by 7 bases and J by 4 bases, with 8 bases between them. CDR1 and CDR2 (germline): MNHEY, SVGEGT. This CDR3 has 11 residues. This sample was also put to use in a study of T cells of mothers and their children.

The sample was blood. The J gene is TRBJ2-7, the V gene TRBV6-2 or TRBV6-3, with unresolved D. This TCR was recovered from a boy between 10 and 17 years old in good health. CDR3 bases: TGTGCCAGCAAACGGAATTACGAGCAGTACTTC. It specifies CASKRNYEQYF.